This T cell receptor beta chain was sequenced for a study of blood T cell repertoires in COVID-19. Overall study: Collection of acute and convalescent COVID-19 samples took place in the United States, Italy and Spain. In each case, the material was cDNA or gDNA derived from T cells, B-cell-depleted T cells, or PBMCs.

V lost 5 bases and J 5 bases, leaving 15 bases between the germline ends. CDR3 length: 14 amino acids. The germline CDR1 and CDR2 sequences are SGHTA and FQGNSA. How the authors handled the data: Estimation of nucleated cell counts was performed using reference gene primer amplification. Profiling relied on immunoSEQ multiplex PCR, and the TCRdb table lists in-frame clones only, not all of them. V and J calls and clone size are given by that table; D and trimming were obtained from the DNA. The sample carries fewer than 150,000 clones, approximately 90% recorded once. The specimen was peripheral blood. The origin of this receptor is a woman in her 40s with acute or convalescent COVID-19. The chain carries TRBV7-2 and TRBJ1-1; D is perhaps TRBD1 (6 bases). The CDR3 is CASSQGTGRTEAFF. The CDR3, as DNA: TGTGCCAGCAGCCAGGGGACGGGTAGGACTGAAGCTTTCTTT.